This TCR beta chain was captured by sequencing in a study of cytomegalovirus exposure and HLA in healthy donors. Findings and limits, study-wide: A missense variant in DCLRE1C was later tied to TCR beta V- and J-gene trimming.

The CDR3 is 17 amino acids. Germline V gives CDR1 SGHRS, CDR2 YFSETQ. With 0 bases clipped from V and 0 bases from J, the junction kept 9 bases outside the gene matches. A word on this clone: Antigen specificity is unknown.

Each donor was healthy, and each was a bone marrow donor. It was with 60 Vbeta and 13 Jbeta primers that the PCR ran. The assay was immunoSEQ multiplex PCR, and TCRdb's table has in-frame clones only and misses some. The sample includes about 67,000 clones, approximately 71% of them seen just once. Source material: PBMCs. This rearrangement joins TRBV5-1 to TRBJ2-7; 7 bases map to TRBD1. The sequence was collected from a woman aged 25 to 39 in good health and CMV-seronegative. The CDR3 nucleotides are TGCGCCAGCAGCTTGGCCCCTACAGGGGTCGGCTCCTACGAGCAGTACTTC. The encoded protein is CASSLAPTGVGSYEQYF. Supplemented by reference TRBV5-1 and TRBJ2-7, the full variable domain reads KAGVTQTPRYLIKTRGQQVTLSCSPISGHRSVSWYQQTPGQGLQFLFEYFSETQRNKGNFPGRFSGRQFSNSRSEMNVSTLELGDSALYLCASSLAPTGVGSYEQYFGPGTRLTVT.